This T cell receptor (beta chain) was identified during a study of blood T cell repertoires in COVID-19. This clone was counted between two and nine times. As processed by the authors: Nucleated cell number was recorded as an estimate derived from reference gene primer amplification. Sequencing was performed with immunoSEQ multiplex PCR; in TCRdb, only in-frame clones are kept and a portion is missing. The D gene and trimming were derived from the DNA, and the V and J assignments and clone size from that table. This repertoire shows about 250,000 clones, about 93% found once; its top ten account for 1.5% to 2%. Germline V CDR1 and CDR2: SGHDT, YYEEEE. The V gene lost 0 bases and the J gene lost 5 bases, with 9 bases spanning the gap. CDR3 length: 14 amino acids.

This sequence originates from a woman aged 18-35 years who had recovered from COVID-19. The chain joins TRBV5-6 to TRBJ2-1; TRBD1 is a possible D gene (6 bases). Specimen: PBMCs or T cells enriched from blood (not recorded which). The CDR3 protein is CASSLGGRNNEQFF. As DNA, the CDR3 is TGTGCCAGCAGCTTGGGGGGGCGAAACAATGAGCAGTTCTTC.